What follows describes a single T cell receptor (beta chain). Its target is not known. This specimen comes from a study of Ad26.COV2.S vaccination and SARS-CoV-2 variants. TCRdb's copy holds only in-frame clones and misses some; the assay was immunoSEQ multiplex PCR. The sample has roughly 380,000 clones, about 91% seen once; the top ten hold around 4.2%. The CDR3 spans 14 residues. V was pared by 0 bases and J by 3 bases, with 2 bases of the junction left unmatched. Germline V gives CDR1 LGHNA, CDR2 YSLEER. The study, taken as a whole, reports: Vaccine recipients posted higher spike-specific TCR breadth than their placebo counterparts.

Sequencing was performed on peripheral blood, taken after recovery from COVID-19. The V call is TRBV4-3, the J call TRBJ2-7; TRBD1 matches at 7 bases. The clonotype originates from a human donor who had recovered from COVID-19. As DNA, the CDR3 is TGCGCCAGCAGCCAAGATTACAGGGGCTACGAGCAGTACTTC. It yields the protein CASSQDYRGYEQYF.